The 4 T cell receptor beta chains below come from one sample, sequenced in a study of T cell repertoires in cytomegalovirus infection. TCRdb reprocessed the reads via MiXCR and lists one record per CDR3 protein. The table includes around 330,000 distinct CDR3 sequences, roughly 16% detected once. Input material: PBMCs. The receptors shown here come from a human donor in good health (CMV status not recorded). Some clones in this sample may be carry-over from other donors' samples.

This clonotype has more than one count but fewer than ten. The chain employs TRBV7-9 and TRBJ1-1; D is possibly TRBD1 (5 bases). The germline V gene has CDR1 SEHNR and CDR2 FQNEAQ (reference sequence). The CDR3 runs 15 residues. V lost 2 bases and J lost 1, with 11 bases in between. The CDR3 bases are TGTGCCAGCAGCTTATTATCCCAGGGGAACACTGAAGCTTTCTTT. It encodes CASSLLSQGNTEAFF.

Many counts were recorded for this clonotype. This chain links TRBV12-3 or TRBV12-4 with TRBJ1-2; D might be TRBD1 (5 bases). Deletions cut 5 bases from V and 3 bases from J, with 16 bases between. The CDR3 consists of 15 residues. CDR3 sequence (DNA): TGTGCCAGCAGTCTCGATTGGTTGACAGACTATGGCTACACCTTC. Translating it yields CASSLDWLTDYGYTF.

This clonotype was seen many times. The rearrangement uses TRBV7-2 and TRBJ2-3; 9 bases agree with TRBD1. The V gene end was trimmed by 5 bases and the J gene end by 0 bases; junction bases not matched to a gene: 6. The CDR3 sequence is 16 residues long. Germline V lookup: CDR1 SGHTA, CDR2 FQGNSA. The CDR3 bases are TGTGCCAGCAGCCGAAAAGGGACAGGGAGCACAGATACGCAGTATTTT. Amino acid sequence: CASSRKGTGSTDTQYF.

This clonotype has at least ten counts. The chain recombines TRBV2 with TRBJ1-4, with TRBD1 identical over 11 bases. The junction had 2 bases not matched to a gene; V was cut back by 6 bases and J by 5 bases. Germline-derived CDR1 and CDR2 are SNHLY and FYNNEI. The CDR3 is 14 residues long. The CDR3 here is CASRGQGVNEKLFF. Written as DNA, the CDR3 is TGTGCCAGCAGGGGACAGGGGGTCAATGAAAAACTGTTTTTT.